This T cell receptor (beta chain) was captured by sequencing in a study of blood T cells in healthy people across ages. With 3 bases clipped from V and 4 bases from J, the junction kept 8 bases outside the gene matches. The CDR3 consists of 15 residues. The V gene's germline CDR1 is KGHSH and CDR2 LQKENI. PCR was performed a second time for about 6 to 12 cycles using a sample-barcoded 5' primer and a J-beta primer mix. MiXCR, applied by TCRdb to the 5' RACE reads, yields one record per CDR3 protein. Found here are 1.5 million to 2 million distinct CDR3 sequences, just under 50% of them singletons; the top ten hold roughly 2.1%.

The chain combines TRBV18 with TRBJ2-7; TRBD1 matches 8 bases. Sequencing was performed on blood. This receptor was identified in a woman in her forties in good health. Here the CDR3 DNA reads TGTGCCAGCTCACCCTACCGGGACAGGAGATACGAGCAGTACTTC. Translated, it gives CASSPYRDRRYEQYF.